Reported below is one TCR beta chain. Its target is not known. The CDR3 is 16 residues long. V was shortened by 1 base and J by 1 base, with 13 bases between the two germline ends. The germline gives CDR1 SEHNR, CDR2 FQNEAQ (reference sequence). This sample was included in a study of blood T cells in healthy people across ages. Whole-study findings and limits: Nothing was known about donor CMV status, and this possibly confounded expanded clonotype changes.

A second about 6 to 12 cycle PCR used barcoded and J-beta primers. TCRdb analysed the 5' RACE reads with MiXCR anew, one entry per CDR3 protein. The top ten clones hold 40% to 50% of a sample with approximately 730,000 distinct CDR3 sequences, about 55% of them seen once. Isolating PBMCs gave at least 6.5 million of these cells per sample. This chain joins TRBV7-9 and TRBJ1-1; D unresolved. The clonotype comes from a man of 80 years or more in good health. Material for sequencing was blood. The CDR3, as DNA: TGTGCCAGCAGCTTAGGTGCGAGACCCTCGAACACTGAAGCTTTCTTT. This gives the protein CASSLGARPSNTEAFF.